The rows below give T cell receptor beta chains drawn from one sample of a study of blood T cell repertoires in COVID-19. Here immunoSEQ multiplex PCR was the method, and the copy in TCRdb shows in-frame clones only, minus some. The data hold about 78,000 clones, with 84% observed a single time. Sequenced material: peripheral blood. The source is a man in his forties or fifties with acute or convalescent COVID-19. Both conserved end residues are part of each CDR3. A D gene is named only where the DNA matches it firmly. Where a row states a size, it is once, few, many or the class of an expanded clone; other rows omit it.

D gene: -; J gene: TRBJ1-6; V gene: TRBV27; clone size: -; CDR3 protein: CASSLLQYNSPLHF; CDR3 DNA: TGTGCCAGCAGTTTACTACAGTATAATTCACCCCTCCACTTT
D gene: -; J gene: TRBJ2-5; V gene: TRBV4-1; clone size: -; CDR3 protein: CASSQGRTMYQETQYF; CDR3 DNA: TGCGCCAGCAGCCAAGGGAGAACCATGTACCAAGAGACCCAGTACTTC
D gene: -; J gene: TRBJ1-3; V gene: TRBV5-4; clone size: few; CDR3 protein: CASNFVGSNTIYF; CDR3 DNA: TGTGCCAGCAACTTTGTCGGGTCTAACACCATATATTTT
D gene: -; J gene: TRBJ2-1; V gene: TRBV6-6; clone size: -; CDR3 protein: CASSVGQLNEQFF; CDR3 DNA: TGTGCCAGCAGCGTTGGACAGCTCAATGAGCAGTTCTTC
D gene: -; J gene: TRBJ1-6; V gene: TRBV28; clone size: -; CDR3 protein: CASSSHRVGNSPLHF; CDR3 DNA: TGTGCCAGCAGTTCACACAGGGTTGGGAATTCACCCCTCCACTTT
D gene: TRBD2; J gene: TRBJ2-1; V gene: TRBV29-1; clone size: -; CDR3 protein: CSVVGLAESSYNEQFF; CDR3 DNA: TGCAGCGTTGTGGGACTAGCGGAAAGCTCCTACAATGAGCAGTTCTTC
D gene: -; J gene: TRBJ1-3; V gene: TRBV7-2; clone size: -; CDR3 protein: CASSFTGGNTIYF; CDR3 DNA: TGTGCCAGCAGCTTCACAGGGGGAAACACCATATATTTT
D gene: -; J gene: TRBJ2-1; V gene: TRBV6-6; clone size: -; CDR3 protein: CASSLSQRRGNEQFF; CDR3 DNA: TGTGCCAGCAGCCTCTCCCAGCGCAGGGGCAATGAGCAGTTCTTC
D gene: -; J gene: TRBJ2-1; V gene: TRBV9; clone size: -; CDR3 protein: CASSSAGSSYNEQFF; CDR3 DNA: TGTGCCAGCAGCTCTGCGGGGTCGTCCTACAATGAGCAGTTCTTC
D gene: -; J gene: TRBJ1-4; V gene: TRBV5-4; clone size: -; CDR3 protein: CASSLGGRGSNEKLFF; CDR3 DNA: TGTGCCAGCAGCTTGGGAGGGAGAGGGTCTAATGAAAAACTGTTTTTT
D gene: TRBD2; J gene: TRBJ2-5; V gene: TRBV7-8; clone size: -; CDR3 protein: CASSPPGLAGGETQYF; CDR3 DNA: TGTGCCAGCAGCCCACCGGGACTAGCGGGGGGAGAGACCCAGTACTTC
D gene: -; J gene: TRBJ2-5; V gene: TRBV21-1; clone size: -; CDR3 protein: CASSNRIPGPCRETQYF; CDR3 DNA: TGTGCCAGCAGCAATCGAATCCCGGGTCCTTGTAGGGAGACCCAGTACTTC
D gene: TRBD1; J gene: TRBJ2-3; V gene: TRBV19; clone size: -; CDR3 protein: CASSAQTGGVRTDTQYF; CDR3 DNA: TGTGCCAGTAGTGCTCAGACAGGGGGCGTTCGCACAGATACGCAGTATTTT
D gene: TRBD2; J gene: TRBJ2-1; V gene: TRBV5-4; clone size: few; CDR3 protein: CASSTGTSGSSYNEQFF; CDR3 DNA: TGTGCCAGCAGCACCGGGACTAGCGGAAGCTCCTACAATGAGCAGTTCTTC
D gene: TRBD1; J gene: TRBJ1-2; V gene: TRBV30; clone size: -; CDR3 protein: CAWRRGQGERGYTF; CDR3 DNA: TGTGCCTGGAGACGGGGGCAGGGGGAACGTGGCTACACCTTC
D gene: -; J gene: TRBJ2-2; V gene: TRBV20-1; clone size: -; CDR3 protein: CSASGGGLDTGELFF; CDR3 DNA: TGCAGTGCTAGTGGAGGGGGATTGGACACCGGGGAGCTGTTTTTT
D gene: -; J gene: TRBJ1-5; V gene: TRBV4-1; clone size: few; CDR3 protein: CASSQFDRDRNQPQHF; CDR3 DNA: TGCGCCAGCAGCCAATTTGACAGAGATCGCAATCAGCCCCAGCATTTT
D gene: -; J gene: TRBJ1-5; V gene: TRBV5-1; clone size: few; CDR3 protein: CASSLAPGERPQHF; CDR3 DNA: TGCGCCAGCAGCTTGGCACCGGGGGAGAGGCCCCAGCATTTT
D gene: -; J gene: TRBJ2-1; V gene: TRBV19; clone size: -; CDR3 protein: CASSIRLKGGFYNEQFF; CDR3 DNA: TGTGCCAGTAGTATCCGCCTGAAAGGGGGTTTTTACAATGAGCAGTTCTTC
D gene: -; J gene: TRBJ1-5; V gene: TRBV28; clone size: -; CDR3 protein: CASSYLTETGNQPQHF; CDR3 DNA: TGTGCCAGCAGTTATCTGACCGAGACTGGCAATCAGCCCCAGCATTTT
D gene: TRBD2; J gene: TRBJ2-1; V gene: TRBV24-1; clone size: -; CDR3 protein: CATSDGLGSGDYNEQFF; CDR3 DNA: TGTGCCACCAGTGATGGTCTGGGTAGCGGGGACTACAATGAGCAGTTCTTC
D gene: -; J gene: TRBJ1-2; V gene: TRBV21-1; clone size: few; CDR3 protein: CASSKGQRDGYTF; CDR3 DNA: TGTGCCAGCAGCAAGGGACAGAGAGATGGCTACACCTTC
D gene: -; J gene: TRBJ1-1; V gene: TRBV6-6; clone size: -; CDR3 protein: CASSTYGEAEAFF; CDR3 DNA: TGTGCCAGCAGCACATACGGGGAGGCGGAAGCTTTCTTT
D gene: -; J gene: TRBJ2-1; V gene: TRBV3-1/TRBV3-2; clone size: -; CDR3 protein: CASSQAGAAYNEQFF; CDR3 DNA: TGTGCCAGCAGCCAAGCGGGAGCGGCTTACAATGAGCAGTTCTTC
D gene: -; J gene: TRBJ1-4; V gene: TRBV6-5; clone size: -; CDR3 protein: CASRPRGGLVRLFF; CDR3 DNA: TGTGCCAGCAGACCACGGGGGGGTCTTGTCCGACTGTTTTTT